This T cell receptor beta chain was retrieved from a study of T cells in Graves' hyperthyroidism and ophthalmopathy. It was RNA transcripts that yielded the amplified TCR beta CDR3 regions. A first-round RT-PCR of the TCR CDR3 used the HTBI primer set. Using its own MiXCR run on the multiplex PCR reads, TCRdb lists one record per CDR3 protein. The sample carries under 200,000 distinct CDR3 sequences, about 9.4% recorded once. From germline, CDR1 is LNHNV and CDR2 YYDKDF (reference sequence). CDR3 size: 20 residues. Losses at the gene ends were 1 base for V and 0 bases for J; bases not matched to a gene: 5. This clonotype was recorded many times.

This sequence joins TRBV15 and TRBJ2-2; 16 positions match TRBD2. This receptor was identified in a woman aged 18-29 years with Graves' hyperthyroidism that later progressed to Graves' ophthalmopathy. The sample was blood. The CDR3 nucleotides are TGTGCCACCAGCAGAGTAGAGGGACTAGCGGGAGGGACGAACACCGGGGAGCTGTTTTTT. Its protein is CATSRVEGLAGGTNTGELFF.